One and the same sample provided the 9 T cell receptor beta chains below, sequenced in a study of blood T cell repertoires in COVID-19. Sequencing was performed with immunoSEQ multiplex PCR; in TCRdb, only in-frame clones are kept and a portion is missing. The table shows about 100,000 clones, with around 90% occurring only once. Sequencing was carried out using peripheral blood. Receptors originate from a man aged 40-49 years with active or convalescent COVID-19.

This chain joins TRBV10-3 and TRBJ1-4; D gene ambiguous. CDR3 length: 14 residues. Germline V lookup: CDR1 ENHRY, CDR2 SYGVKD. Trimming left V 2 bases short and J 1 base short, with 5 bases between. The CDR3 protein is CAISEAGTNEKLFF. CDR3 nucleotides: TGTGCCATCAGTGAGGCAGGAACTAATGAAAAACTGTTTTTT.

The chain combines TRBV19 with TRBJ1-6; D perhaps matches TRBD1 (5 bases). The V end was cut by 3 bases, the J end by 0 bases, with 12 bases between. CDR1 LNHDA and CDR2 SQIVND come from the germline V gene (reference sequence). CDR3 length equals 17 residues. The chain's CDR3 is CASSIQHRSSYNSPLHF. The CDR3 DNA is TGTGCCAGTAGTATCCAACACAGGAGCTCCTATAATTCACCCCTCCACTTT. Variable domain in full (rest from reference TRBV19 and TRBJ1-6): DGGITQSPKYLFRKEGQNVTLSCEQNLNHDAMYWYRQDPGQGLRLIYYSQIVNDFQKGDIAEGYSVSREKKESFPLTVTSAQKNPTAFYLCASSIQHRSSYNSPLHFGNGTRLTVT.

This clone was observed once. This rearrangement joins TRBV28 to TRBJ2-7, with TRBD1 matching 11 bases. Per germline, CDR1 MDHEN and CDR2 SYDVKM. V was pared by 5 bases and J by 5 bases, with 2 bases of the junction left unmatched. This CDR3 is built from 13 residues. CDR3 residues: CASSRTGGDEQYF. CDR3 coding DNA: TGTGCCAGCAGTCGGACAGGGGGCGACGAGCAGTACTTC.

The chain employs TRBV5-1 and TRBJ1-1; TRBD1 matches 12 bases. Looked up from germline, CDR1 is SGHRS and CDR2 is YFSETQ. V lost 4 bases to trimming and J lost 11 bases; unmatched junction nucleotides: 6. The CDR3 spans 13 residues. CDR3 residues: CASSLGQGARAFF. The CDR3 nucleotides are TGCGCCAGCAGCCTGGGACAGGGGGCTAGGGCTTTCTTT.

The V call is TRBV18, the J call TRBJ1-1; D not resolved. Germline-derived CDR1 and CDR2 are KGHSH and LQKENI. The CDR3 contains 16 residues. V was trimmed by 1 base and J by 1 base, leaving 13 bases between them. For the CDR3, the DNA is TGTGCCAGCTCACCACAAGGAGTGCGGCAGAACACTGAAGCTTTCTTT. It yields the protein CASSPQGVRQNTEAFF. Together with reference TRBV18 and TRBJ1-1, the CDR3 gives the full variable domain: NAGVMQNPRHLVRRRGQEARLRCSPMKGHSHVYWYRQLPEEGLKFMVYLQKENIIDESGMPKERFSAEFPKEGPSILRIQQVVRGDSAAYFCASSPQGVRQNTEAFFGQGTRLTVV.

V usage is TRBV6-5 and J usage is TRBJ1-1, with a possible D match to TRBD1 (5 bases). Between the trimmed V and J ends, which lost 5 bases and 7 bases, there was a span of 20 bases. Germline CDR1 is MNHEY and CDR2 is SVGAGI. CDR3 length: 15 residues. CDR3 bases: TGTGCCAGCAGTCGGTGGTCTAAAAGGACAAGTGAAGCTTTCTTT. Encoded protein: CASSRWSKRTSEAFF.

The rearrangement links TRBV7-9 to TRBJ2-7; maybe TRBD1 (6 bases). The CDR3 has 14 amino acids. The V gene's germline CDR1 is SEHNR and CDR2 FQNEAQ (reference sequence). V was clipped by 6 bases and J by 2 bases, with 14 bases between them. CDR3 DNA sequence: TGTGCCAGCAGTTTGCAGACAGGCCCCTACGAGCAGTACTTC. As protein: CASSLQTGPYEQYF.

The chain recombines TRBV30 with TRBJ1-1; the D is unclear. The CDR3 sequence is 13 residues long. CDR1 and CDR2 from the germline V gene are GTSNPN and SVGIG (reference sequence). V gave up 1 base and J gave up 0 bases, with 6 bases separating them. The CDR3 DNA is TGTGCCTGGAGTGGGGCTTTGAACACTGAAGCTTTCTTT. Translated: CAWSGALNTEAFF.

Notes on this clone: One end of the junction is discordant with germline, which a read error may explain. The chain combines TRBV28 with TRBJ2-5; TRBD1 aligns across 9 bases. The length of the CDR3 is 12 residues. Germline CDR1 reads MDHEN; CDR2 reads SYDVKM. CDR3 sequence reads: CASNRGPGTQYF. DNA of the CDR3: TGTGCTAGCAACAGGGGGCCAGGGACCCAGTACTTC. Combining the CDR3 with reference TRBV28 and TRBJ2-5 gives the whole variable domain DVKVTQSSRYLVKRTGEKVFLECVQDMDHENMFWYRQDPGLGLRLIYFSYDVKMKEKGDIPEGYSVSREKKERFSLILESASTNQTSMYLCASNRGPGTQYFGPGTRLLVL.